A selection of T cell receptor beta chains follows, all from one sample in a study of T cell responses to AZD1222 COVID-19 vaccine. Libraries were prepared by immunoSEQ multiplex PCR; TCRdb keeps only in-frame clonotypes and omits some of them. The sample consists of roughly 120,000 clones, about 92% of them appearing once. Sequencing was performed on peripheral blood, taken 28 days after the second AZD1222 dose. The source of these receptors is an adult who received the AZD1222 COVID-19 vaccine. Each CDR3 is given with its conserved first and last residue. A D gene is named only where the DNA matches it firmly. Rows may omit the clone size; those that give it use once, few, many or a size class.

- TRBJ2-1 TRBV9 - TGTGCCAGCAGCGTAGTTCTCTCTAGCTCCTACAATGAGCAGTTCTTC CASSVVLSSSYNEQFF
- TRBJ1-6 TRBV27 TRBD1 TGTGCCAGCAGTTACCGACCGGGAGGGGGCAATAATTCACCCCTCCACTTT CASSYRPGGGNNSPLHF
- TRBJ2-5 TRBV7-8 TRBD2 TGTGCCAGCAGCCGTCACCGGGGACTAGCGGGAGGTGAGACCCAGTACTTC CASSRHRGLAGGETQYF
few TRBJ2-3 TRBV30 - TGTGCCTGGAGTGTACTGGGGCGCGCAGATACGCAGTATTTT CAWSVLGRADTQYF
once TRBJ1-6 TRBV7-9 TRBD1 TGTGCCAGCAGCGCCGTAGAGACAGGGGGTTATAATTCACCCCTCCACTTT CASSAVETGGYNSPLHF
once TRBJ1-4 TRBV27 - TGTGCCAGCAGTGGGACCCGGGATGAAAAACTGTTTTTT CASSGTRDEKLFF
- TRBJ1-1 TRBV18 - TGTGCCAGCTCACCACTGGCCGACACTGAAGCTTTCTTT CASSPLADTEAFF
- TRBJ1-1 TRBV4-3 - TGCGCCAGCAGCCAAGATATGGGAAACACTGAAGCTTTCTTT CASSQDMGNTEAFF
- TRBJ2-3 TRBV19 - TGTGCCAGTAGGACCAGCGGGGCGACAGGTGATACGCAGTATTTT CASRTSGATGDTQYF
- TRBJ1-5 TRBV18 TRBD1 TGTGCCAGCTCACCACGACGAGACGGGACAGTATATCAGCCCCAGCATTTT CASSPRRDGTVYQPQHF
- TRBJ2-1 TRBV7-2 - TGTGCCAGCAGCTTAAGCCCCCTTAGCGGCGTATACAATGAGCAGTTCTTC CASSLSPLSGVYNEQFF
- TRBJ1-2 TRBV6-2/TRBV6-3 - TGTGCCAGCAGCCCCAGTCTGCTAGCTGGCTACACCTTC CASSPSLLAGYTF
- TRBJ2-5 TRBV6-5 - TGTGCCAGCAGTTGGGGCCAAGAGACCCAGTACTTC CASSWGQETQYF
- TRBJ2-2 TRBV11-3 - TGTGCCAGCAGCCGGGGGTCCGGGGAGCTGTTTTTT CASSRGSGELFF
- TRBJ1-1 TRBV19 TRBD1 TGTGCCAGTAGTAAGGATCCCAGGGGGAGGTACACTGAAGCTTTCTTT CASSKDPRGRYTEAFF
- TRBJ2-2 TRBV29-1 TRBD1 TGCAGCGCCACCGGGACAGCCGTCCCGGGGGAGCTGTTTTTT CSATGTAVPGELFF
- TRBJ2-5 TRBV18 TRBD2 TGTGCCAGCTCACCTTTTCGCGGGGGGTACCAAGAGACCCAGTACTTC CASSPFRGGYQETQYF
- TRBJ2-7 TRBV11-2 - TGTGCCAGCAGCTTAAGGGGCGGCAGGGGCTACGAGCAGTACTTC CASSLRGGRGYEQYF
- TRBJ1-1 TRBV6-5 - TGTGCCAGCAGTTGGGACGGGGGCGCGAACACTGAAGCTTTCTTT CASSWDGGANTEAFF
- TRBJ1-2 TRBV28 TRBD1 TGTGCCAGCAGTTTGGGACAGGGGGGCTATGGCTACACCTTC CASSLGQGGYGYTF
- TRBJ1-1 TRBV6-5 - TGTGCCAGCAGCCCCGCCCAATACCAGAACACTGAAGCTTTCTTT CASSPAQYQNTEAFF
- TRBJ1-3 TRBV16 - TGTGCCAGCAGCCGTACCGGCCAAACCGGGAACACCATATATTTT CASSRTGQTGNTIYF
- TRBJ2-5 TRBV5-1 - TGCGCCAGCAGCAGGGGGACTCAAGAGACCCAGTACTTC CASSRGTQETQYF
- TRBJ1-3 TRBV7-2 - TGTGCCAGCAGCTTTGCTTCCCACTCCTCTGGAAACACCATATATTTT CASSFASHSSGNTIYF
- TRBJ2-5 TRBV4-1 - TGCGCCAGCAGCCAAGGACTTCACCTTGAAAAGACCCAGTACTTC CASSQGLHLEKTQYF
- TRBJ1-2 TRBV5-6 - TGTGCCAGCAGCCCCGGTTGGCGACAGGATGGAAGAGGCTACACCTTC CASSPGWRQDGRGYTF
- TRBJ2-7 TRBV5-1 - TGCGCCAGCAGCCCCGGCTCGGCCGTCTACGAGCAGTACTTC CASSPGSAVYEQYF
- TRBJ2-2 TRBV4-2 - TGTGCCAGCAGCCAAGCCCTCCGAGCGCGGGGGAACACCGGGGAGCTGTTTTTT CASSQALRARGNTGELFF
- TRBJ1-1 TRBV2 - TGTGCCAGCGCATACTGGCGGGGGGGTAACACTGAAGCTTTCTTT CASAYWRGGNTEAFF
- TRBJ2-1 TRBV7-3 TRBD2 TGTGCCAGCAGCCTCACTAGCGGCCGTTACAATGAGCAGTTCTTC CASSLTSGRYNEQFF
once TRBJ2-7 TRBV7-9 TRBD1 TGTGCCAGCACCGCGGGACAGGGGAGCTCCTACGAGCAGTACTTC CASTAGQGSSYEQYF
- TRBJ2-7 TRBV19 TRBD1 TGTGCCAGTAGTAGGGACAGCTACTCCTACGAGCAGTACTTC CASSRDSYSYEQYF
- TRBJ1-1 TRBV6-5 - TGTGCCAGCAGTTCGTTCGGGGGGCTGAACACTGAAGCTTTCTTT CASSSFGGLNTEAFF
- TRBJ2-2 TRBV18 - TGTGCCAGCTCACCACTAGGGACGCCTAACACCGGGGAGCTGTTTTTT CASSPLGTPNTGELFF
- TRBJ1-2 TRBV6-2/TRBV6-3 TRBD1 TGTGCCAGCAGCCGGGGACAGCAAGGGAGCTACACCTTC CASSRGQQGSYTF
- TRBJ1-1 TRBV9 - TGTGCCAGCAGCGAGGGTTCGGCGCACACTGAAGCTTTCTTT CASSEGSAHTEAFF
once TRBJ2-4 TRBV7-8 - TGTGCCAGCAGCTTAGCGCGAGGGTTAGCCAAAAACATTCAGTACTTC CASSLARGLAKNIQYF
once TRBJ1-1 TRBV19 - TGTGCCAGTAGTAGGTGGGGGAACACTGAAGCTTTCTTT CASSRWGNTEAFF
- TRBJ1-5 TRBV6-5 TRBD1 TGTGCCAGCAGACCAACAGGGGTTGGAAATCAGCCCCAGCATTTT CASRPTGVGNQPQHF
- TRBJ1-1 TRBV7-8 - TGTGCCAGCAGCTCCCGGGGGAGGGGCATAAAAATTGAAGCTTTCTTT CASSSRGRGIKIEAFF
- TRBJ2-7 TRBV19 - TGTGCCAGTAGTAGAACAGGCGAGCAGTACTTC CASSRTGEQYF